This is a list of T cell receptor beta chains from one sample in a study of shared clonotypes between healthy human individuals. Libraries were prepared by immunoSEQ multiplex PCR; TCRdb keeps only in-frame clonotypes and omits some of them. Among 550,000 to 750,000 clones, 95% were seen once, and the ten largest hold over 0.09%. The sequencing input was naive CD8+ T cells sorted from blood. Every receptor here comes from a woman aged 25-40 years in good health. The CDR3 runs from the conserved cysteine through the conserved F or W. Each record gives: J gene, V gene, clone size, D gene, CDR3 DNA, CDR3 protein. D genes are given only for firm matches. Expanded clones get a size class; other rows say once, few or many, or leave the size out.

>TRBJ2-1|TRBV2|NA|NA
TGTGCCAGCAGTCCCACTGACAATGAGCAGTTCTTC
CASSPTDNEQFF
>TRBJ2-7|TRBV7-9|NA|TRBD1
TGTGCCAGCAGCTTAGAACCGGGACAGTCCTACGAGCAGTACTTC
CASSLEPGQSYEQYF
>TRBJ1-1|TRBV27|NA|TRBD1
TGTGCCAGCAGTTTCGACCCACACAGGGGTGACGCTGAAGCTTTCTTT
CASSFDPHRGDAEAFF
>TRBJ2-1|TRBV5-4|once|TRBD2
TGTGCCAGCAGCTTGGAACTAGCGGGAGACTACAATGAGCAGTTCTTC
CASSLELAGDYNEQFF
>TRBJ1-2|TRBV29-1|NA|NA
TGCAGCGTTGAGCCTTCCTTTGGCGGCTACACCTTC
CSVEPSFGGYTF
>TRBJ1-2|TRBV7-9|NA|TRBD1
TGTGCCAGCAGCGAAGCCGGGACAGCTCATAACTATGGCTACACCTTC
CASSEAGTAHNYGYTF
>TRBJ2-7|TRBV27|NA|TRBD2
TGTGCCAGCAGTTTAGTAGCGGGAGGATCCGTCGAGCAGTACTTC
CASSLVAGGSVEQYF
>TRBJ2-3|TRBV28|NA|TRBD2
TGTGCCAGCAGTTTAACCCGACTAGCGGGAGGTACTACAGATACGCAGTATTTT
CASSLTRLAGGTTDTQYF
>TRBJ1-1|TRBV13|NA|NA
TGTGCCAGCAGCTCTGAGCGGAACACTGAAGCTTTCTTT
CASSSERNTEAFF
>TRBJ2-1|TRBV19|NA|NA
TGTGCCAGTAGCCCCGGGCTTGAGCAGTTCTTC
CASSPGLEQFF
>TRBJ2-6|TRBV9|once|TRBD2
TGTGCCAGCAGCGCGACTAGCGGGAGGGCCTCTGGGGCCAACGTCCTGACTTTC
CASSATSGRASGANVLTF
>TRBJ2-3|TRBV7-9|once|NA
TGTGCCAGCAGGGGCGGGCAGCCTTCCCAGTATTTT
CASRGGQPSQYF
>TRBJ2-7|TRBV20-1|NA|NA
TGCAGTGCTAAGCACGACTACGAGCAGTACTTC
CSAKHDYEQYF
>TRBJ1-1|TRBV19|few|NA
TGTGCCAGTAGTATTAGGACAGACACTGAAGCTTTCTTT
CASSIRTDTEAFF
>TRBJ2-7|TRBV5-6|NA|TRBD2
TGTGCCAGCAGCAGTAAGACTAGCGGGCCTACCTACGAGCAGTACTTC
CASSSKTSGPTYEQYF
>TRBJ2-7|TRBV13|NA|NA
TGTGCCAGCAGCTCACGTAGGACGCCCAAGGCCTACGAGCAGTACTTC
CASSSRRTPKAYEQYF
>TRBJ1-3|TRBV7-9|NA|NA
TGTGCCAGCAGCTTAGTAGGTTCTGGAAACACCATATATTTT
CASSLVGSGNTIYF
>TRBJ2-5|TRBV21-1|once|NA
TGTGCCAGCAGCAAGGGTAGTTGGGTGGGAGAGACCCAGTACTTC
CASSKGSWVGETQYF
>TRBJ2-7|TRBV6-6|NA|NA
TGTGCCAGCAGTTACTCGACCGCCTACGAGCAGTACTTC
CASSYSTAYEQYF
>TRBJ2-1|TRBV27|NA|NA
TGTGCCAGCAGTTCGGGACGACATGGTAATGAGCAGTTCTTC
CASSSGRHGNEQFF
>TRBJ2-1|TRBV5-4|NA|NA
TGTGCCAGCAGCAAGGACTACTCCTACAATGAGCAGTTCTTC
CASSKDYSYNEQFF
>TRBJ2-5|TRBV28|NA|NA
TGTGCCAGCAGTTTAGAGGGGCTCGGAGTAGAGACCCAGTACTTC
CASSLEGLGVETQYF
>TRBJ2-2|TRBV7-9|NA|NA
TGTGCCAGCAGCTTAGAACCAGGGGCAGACACCGGGGAGCTGTTTTTT
CASSLEPGADTGELFF
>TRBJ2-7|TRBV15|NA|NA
TGTGCCACCAGCAGAGATAACACAGGGCTAGGCGAGCAGTACTTC
CATSRDNTGLGEQYF
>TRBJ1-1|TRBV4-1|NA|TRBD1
TGCGCCAGCAGCCAAGTAGGGACAGGGGTATTGAGGACTGAAGCTTTCTTT
CASSQVGTGVLRTEAFF
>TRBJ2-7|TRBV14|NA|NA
TGTGCCAGCAGCCAACTACAGATAAGCGAGCAGTACTTC
CASSQLQISEQYF
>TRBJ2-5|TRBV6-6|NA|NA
TGTGCCAGCAGTTACGGGGGCCAGCCCCAAGAGACCCAGTACTTC
CASSYGGQPQETQYF
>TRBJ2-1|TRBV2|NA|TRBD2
TGTGCCAGCAAGGGACTAGCGGCTTCCTACAATGAGCAGTTCTTC
CASKGLAASYNEQFF
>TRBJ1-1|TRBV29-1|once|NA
TGCAGCGTTGTTGTCGGGACTGAAGCTTTCTTT
CSVVVGTEAFF
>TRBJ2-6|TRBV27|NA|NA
TGTGCCAGCAGTTCACCGACCCTTTTAACCTCTGGGGCCAACGTCCTGACTTTC
CASSSPTLLTSGANVLTF
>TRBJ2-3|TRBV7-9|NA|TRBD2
TGTGCCAGCAGCTTGGGCGGGAGATCAGATACGCAGTATTTT
CASSLGGRSDTQYF
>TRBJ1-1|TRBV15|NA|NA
TGTGCCACCAGCAGAGTCAGGGGCGTCGAAGCTTTCTTT
CATSRVRGVEAFF